Here is one TCR beta chain with its context. The sample originates from a study of lymphopenia after photon versus proton radiotherapy. The method was immunoSEQ multiplex PCR; TCRdb's version includes in-frame clones alone and lacks a portion of them. The sample has 50,000 to 60,000 clones; more than 90% are singletons. The germline CDR1 and CDR2 sequences are SGHVS and FNYEAQ. V lost 5 bases and J lost 4; bases outside the gene matches: 4. The CDR3 is 14 residues long. This sequence joins TRBV7-6 and TRBJ2-1; 8 nucleotides match TRBD2. The TCR sequence derives from a woman aged 40 to 50 with cholangiocarcinoma. The material was peripheral blood, obtained from a patient treated with photon-based radiotherapy. The CDR3 DNA follows: TGTGCCAGCAGCCCCGGGACTAGGTACAATGAGCAGTTCTTC. Protein: CASSPGTRYNEQFF.